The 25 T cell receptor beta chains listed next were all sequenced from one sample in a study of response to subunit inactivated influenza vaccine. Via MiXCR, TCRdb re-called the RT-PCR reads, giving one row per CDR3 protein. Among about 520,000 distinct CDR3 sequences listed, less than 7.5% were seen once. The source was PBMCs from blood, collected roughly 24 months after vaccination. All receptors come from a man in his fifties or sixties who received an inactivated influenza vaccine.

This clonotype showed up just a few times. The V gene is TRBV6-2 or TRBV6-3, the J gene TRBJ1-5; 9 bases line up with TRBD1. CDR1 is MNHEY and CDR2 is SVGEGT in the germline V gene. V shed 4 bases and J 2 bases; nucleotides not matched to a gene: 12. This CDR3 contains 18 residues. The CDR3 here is CASSLGSTTGGGNQPQHF. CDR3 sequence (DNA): TGTGCCAGCAGTTTAGGTTCGACGACAGGGGGTGGCAATCAGCCCCAGCATTTT.

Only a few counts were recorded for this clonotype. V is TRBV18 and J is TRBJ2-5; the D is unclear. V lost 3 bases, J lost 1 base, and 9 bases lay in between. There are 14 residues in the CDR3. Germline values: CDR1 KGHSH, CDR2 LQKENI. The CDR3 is CASSPPSTQETQYF. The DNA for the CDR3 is TGTGCCAGCTCACCCCCCTCGACCCAAGAGACCCAGTACTTC. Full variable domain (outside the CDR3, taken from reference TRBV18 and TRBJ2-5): NAGVMQNPRHLVRRRGQEARLRCSPMKGHSHVYWYRQLPEEGLKFMVYLQKENIIDESGMPKERFSAEFPKEGPSILRIQQVVRGDSAAYFCASSPPSTQETQYFGPGTRLLVL.

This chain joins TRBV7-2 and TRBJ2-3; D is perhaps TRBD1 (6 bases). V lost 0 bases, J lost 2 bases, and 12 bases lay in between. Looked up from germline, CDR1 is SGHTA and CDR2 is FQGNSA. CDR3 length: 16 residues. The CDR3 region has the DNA TGTGCCAGCAGCTTAGCGGGGGCAGGCAACACAGATACGCAGTATTTT. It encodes CASSLAGAGNTDTQYF.

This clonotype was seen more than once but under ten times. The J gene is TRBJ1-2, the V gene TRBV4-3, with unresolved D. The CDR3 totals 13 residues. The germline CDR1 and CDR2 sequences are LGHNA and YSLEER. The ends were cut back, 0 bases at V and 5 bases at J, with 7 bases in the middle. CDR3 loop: CASSQDSDYGYTF. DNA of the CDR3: TGCGCCAGCAGCCAAGATTCGGATTATGGCTACACCTTC.

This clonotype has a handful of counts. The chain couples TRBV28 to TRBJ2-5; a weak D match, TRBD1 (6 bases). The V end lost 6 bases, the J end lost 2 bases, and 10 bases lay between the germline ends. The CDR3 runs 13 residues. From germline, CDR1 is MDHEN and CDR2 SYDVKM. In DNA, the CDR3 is TGTGCCAGCAGCATAGGGGGTCAAGAGACCCAGTACTTC. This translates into CASSIGGQETQYF.

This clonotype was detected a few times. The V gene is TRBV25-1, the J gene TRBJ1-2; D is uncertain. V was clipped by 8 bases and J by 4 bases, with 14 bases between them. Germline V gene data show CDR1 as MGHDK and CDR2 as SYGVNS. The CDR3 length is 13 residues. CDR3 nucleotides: TGTGCCAGCCGTCACGCGGACGGCTATGGCTACACCTTC. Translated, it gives CASRHADGYGYTF.

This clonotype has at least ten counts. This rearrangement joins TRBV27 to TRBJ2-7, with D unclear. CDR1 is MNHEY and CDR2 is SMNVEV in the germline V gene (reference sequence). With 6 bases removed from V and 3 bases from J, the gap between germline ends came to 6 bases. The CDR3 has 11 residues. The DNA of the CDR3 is TGTGCCAGCAGGGGAAACTACGAGCAGTACTTC. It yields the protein CASRGNYEQYF.

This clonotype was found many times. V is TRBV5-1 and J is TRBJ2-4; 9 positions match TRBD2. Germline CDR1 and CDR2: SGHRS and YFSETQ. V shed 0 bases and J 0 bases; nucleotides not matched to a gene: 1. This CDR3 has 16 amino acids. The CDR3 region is CASSLASGEAKNIQYF. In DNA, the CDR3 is TGCGCCAGCAGCTTGGCTAGCGGGGAAGCCAAAAACATTCAGTACTTC. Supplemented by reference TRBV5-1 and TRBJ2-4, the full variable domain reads KAGVTQTPRYLIKTRGQQVTLSCSPISGHRSVSWYQQTPGQGLQFLFEYFSETQRNKGNFPGRFSGRQFSNSRSEMNVSTLELGDSALYLCASSLASGEAKNIQYFGAGTRLSVL.

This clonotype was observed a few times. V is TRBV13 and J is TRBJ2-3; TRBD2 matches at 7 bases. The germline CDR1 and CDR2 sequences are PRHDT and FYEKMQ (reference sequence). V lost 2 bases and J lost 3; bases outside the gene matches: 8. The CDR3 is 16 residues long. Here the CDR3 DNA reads TGTGCCAGCAGCTTACGTTTGGATAGCGGGACAGATACGCAGTATTTT. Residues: CASSLRLDSGTDTQYF.

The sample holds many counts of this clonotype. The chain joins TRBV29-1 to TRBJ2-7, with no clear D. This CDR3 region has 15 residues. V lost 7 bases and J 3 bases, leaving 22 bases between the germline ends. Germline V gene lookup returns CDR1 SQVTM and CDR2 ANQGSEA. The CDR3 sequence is CSAMVSVLGFYEQYF. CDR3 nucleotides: TGCAGCGCAATGGTCTCGGTTTTGGGGTTCTACGAGCAGTACTTC.

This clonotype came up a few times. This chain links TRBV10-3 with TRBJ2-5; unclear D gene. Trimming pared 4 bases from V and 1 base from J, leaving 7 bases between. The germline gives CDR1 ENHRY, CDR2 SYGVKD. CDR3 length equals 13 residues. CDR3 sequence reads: CAISVGPQETQYF. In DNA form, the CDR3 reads TGTGCCATCAGTGTAGGGCCCCAAGAGACCCAGTACTTC.

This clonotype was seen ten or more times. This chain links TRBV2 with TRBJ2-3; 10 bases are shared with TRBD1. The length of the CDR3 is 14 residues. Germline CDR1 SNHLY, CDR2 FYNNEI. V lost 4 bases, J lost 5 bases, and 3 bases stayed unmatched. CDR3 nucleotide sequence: TGTGCCAGCAGTGGACAGGGGGCAGGAGATACGCAGTATTTT. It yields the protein CASSGQGAGDTQYF.

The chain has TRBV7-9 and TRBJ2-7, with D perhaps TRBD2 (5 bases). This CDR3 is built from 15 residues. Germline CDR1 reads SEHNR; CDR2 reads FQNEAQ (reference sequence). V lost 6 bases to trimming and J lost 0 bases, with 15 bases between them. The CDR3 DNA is TGTGCCAGCAGTCCGGCGGGTATGAGCTCCTACGAGCAGTACTTC. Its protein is CASSPAGMSSYEQYF.

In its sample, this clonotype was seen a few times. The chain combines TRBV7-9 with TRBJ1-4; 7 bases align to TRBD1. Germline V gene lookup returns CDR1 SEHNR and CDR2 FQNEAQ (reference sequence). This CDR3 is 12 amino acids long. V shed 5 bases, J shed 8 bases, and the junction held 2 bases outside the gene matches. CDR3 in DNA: TGTGCCAGCAGCAGACAGGGAGAAAAACTGTTTTTT. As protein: CASSRQGEKLFF.

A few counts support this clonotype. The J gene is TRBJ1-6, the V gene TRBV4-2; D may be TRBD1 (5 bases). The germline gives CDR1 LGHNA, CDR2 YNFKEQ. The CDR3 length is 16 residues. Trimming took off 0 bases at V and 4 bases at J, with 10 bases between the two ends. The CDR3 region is CASSQDWTYYNSPLHF. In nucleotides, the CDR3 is TGTGCCAGCAGCCAAGATTGGACATATTATAATTCACCCCTCCACTTT.

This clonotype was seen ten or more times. The CDR3 loop reads CASSPSAGTFSGANVLTF. In DNA, the CDR3 is TGTGCCAGCAGTCCCTCGGCGGGGACTTTCTCTGGGGCCAACGTCCTGACTTTC. J is TRBJ2-6 and V is TRBV28; weak D call: TRBD2 (6 bases). Germline V gives CDR1 MDHEN, CDR2 SYDVKM. The CDR3 loop spans 18 amino acids. The V gene lost 5 bases and the J gene lost 0 bases, with 17 bases spanning the gap.

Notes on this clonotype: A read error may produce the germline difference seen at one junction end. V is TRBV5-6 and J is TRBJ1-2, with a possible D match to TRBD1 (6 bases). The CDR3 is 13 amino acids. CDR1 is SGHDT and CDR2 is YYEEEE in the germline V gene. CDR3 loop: CASSLDRAYGYAF. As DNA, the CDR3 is TGTGCCAGCAGCTTGGACAGGGCCTATGGCTACGCCTTC.

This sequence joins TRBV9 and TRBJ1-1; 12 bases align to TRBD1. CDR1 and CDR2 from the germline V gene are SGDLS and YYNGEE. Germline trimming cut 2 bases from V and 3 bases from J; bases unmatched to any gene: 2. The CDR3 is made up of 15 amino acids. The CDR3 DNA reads TGTGCCAGCAGCGTGGGACAGGGGGCGTACACTGAAGCTTTCTTT. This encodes CASSVGQGAYTEAFF. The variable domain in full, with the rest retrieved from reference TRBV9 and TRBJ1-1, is DSGVTQTPKHLITATGQRVTLRCSPRSGDLSVYWYQQSLDQGLQFLIQYYNGEERAKGNILERFSAQQFPDLHSELNLSSLELGDSALYFCASSVGQGAYTEAFFGQGTRLTVV.

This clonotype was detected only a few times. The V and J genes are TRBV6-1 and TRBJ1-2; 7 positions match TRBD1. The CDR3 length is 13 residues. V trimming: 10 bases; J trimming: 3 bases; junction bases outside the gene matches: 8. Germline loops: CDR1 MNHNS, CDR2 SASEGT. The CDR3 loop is CATTGAGDYGYTF. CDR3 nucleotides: TGTGCCACCACAGGGGCAGGGGACTATGGCTACACCTTC.

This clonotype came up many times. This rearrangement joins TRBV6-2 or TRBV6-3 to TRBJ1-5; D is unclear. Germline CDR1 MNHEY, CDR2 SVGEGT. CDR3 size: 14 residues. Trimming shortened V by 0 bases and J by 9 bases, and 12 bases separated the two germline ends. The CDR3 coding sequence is TGTGCCAGCAGTTACTCGGGAGGGATAAGGCCCCAGCATTTT. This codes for CASSYSGGIRPQHF.

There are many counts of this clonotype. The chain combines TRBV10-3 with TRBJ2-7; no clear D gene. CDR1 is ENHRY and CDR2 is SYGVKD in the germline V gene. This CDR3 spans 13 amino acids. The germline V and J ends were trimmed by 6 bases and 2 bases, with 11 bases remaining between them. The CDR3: CAIRGDITYEQYF. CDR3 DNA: TGTGCCATCAGAGGAGACATAACCTACGAGCAGTACTTC.

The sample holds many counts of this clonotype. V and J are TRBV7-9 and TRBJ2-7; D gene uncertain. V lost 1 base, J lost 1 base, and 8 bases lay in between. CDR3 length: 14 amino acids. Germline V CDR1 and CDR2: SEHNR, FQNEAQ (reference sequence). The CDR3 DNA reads TGTGCCAGCAGCTTAGGCGGCAAGTCCTACGAGCAGTACTTC. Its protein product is CASSLGGKSYEQYF.

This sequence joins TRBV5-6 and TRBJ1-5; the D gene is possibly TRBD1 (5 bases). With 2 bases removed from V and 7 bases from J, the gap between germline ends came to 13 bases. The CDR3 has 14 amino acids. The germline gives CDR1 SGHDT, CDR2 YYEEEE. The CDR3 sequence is CASSFQGRGQPQHF. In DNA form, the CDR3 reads TGTGCCAGCAGCTTCCAGGGACGAGGACAGCCCCAGCATTTT.

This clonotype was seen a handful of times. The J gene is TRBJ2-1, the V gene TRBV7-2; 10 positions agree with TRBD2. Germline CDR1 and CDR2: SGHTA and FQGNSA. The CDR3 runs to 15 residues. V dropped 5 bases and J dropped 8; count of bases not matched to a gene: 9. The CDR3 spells CASSRVGLASDEQFF. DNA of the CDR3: TGTGCCAGCAGCCGCGTGGGACTAGCGTCAGATGAGCAGTTCTTC.

The CDR3 is CASSQDPFYSNQPQHF. CDR3 DNA sequence: TGTGCCAGCAGCCAAGATCCATTCTATAGCAATCAGCCCCAGCATTTT. The rearrangement links TRBV4-2 to TRBJ1-5; D call uncertain. The V gene lost 0 bases and the J gene lost 0 bases, with 9 bases spanning the gap. This CDR3 has 16 amino acids. Per germline, CDR1 LGHNA and CDR2 YNFKEQ.